These 32 T cell receptor beta chains were all obtained from the same sample, sequenced in a study of blood T cell repertoires in COVID-19. Assay used: immunoSEQ multiplex PCR; TCRdb lists only in-frame clones, some missing. The profile shows about 300,000 clones, more than 75% of them singletons. Sequencing was performed on peripheral blood. These receptors all stem from a woman aged 35 to 49 who had recovered from COVID-19.

V is TRBV20-1 and J is TRBJ1-1, with 11 positions matching TRBD1. CDR3 size: 11 residues. J gave up 11 bases and V 1 base, and 0 bases lay outside the gene matches. Per the germline V gene, CDR1 is DFQATT and CDR2 is SNEGSKA (reference sequence). The CDR3 DNA sequence: TGCAGTGCTAGAGGGGACAGGGGGGCTTTCTTT. It translates to CSARGDRGAFF.

The chain has TRBV29-1 and TRBJ1-2, with 7 bases fitting TRBD1. CDR1 and CDR2 (germline): SQVTM, ANQGSEA. This CDR3 has 16 residues. With 1 base clipped from V and 4 bases from J, the junction kept 12 bases outside the gene matches. The CDR3 region has the DNA TGCAGCGTTGAAGGTAAAGGGGGCATAGGATCCTATGGCTACACCTTC. It translates to CSVEGKGGIGSYGYTF.

Comment on this clone: A much bigger clone sits one base away, suggesting this may be a read error. The chain links TRBV29-1 to TRBJ1-2, with TRBD1 as a possible D gene (5 bases). Germline V gene data show CDR1 as SQVTM and CDR2 as ANQGSEA. There are 13 residues in the CDR3. The DNA of the CDR3 is TGCAGCGTTGGGAAACAGGCCGCCGTAGGCTGCACCTTC. Its translation is CSVGKQAAVGCTF.

This clone was seen a handful of times. The V gene is TRBV27, the J gene TRBJ1-5, with TRBD1 identical over 8 bases. Trimming cost V 6 bases and J 5 bases; bases outside gene matches: 12. The CDR3 length is 16 residues. From germline, CDR1 is MNHEY and CDR2 SMNVEV (reference sequence). Here the CDR3 reads CASSTLGQGLDQPQHF. In DNA form, the CDR3 reads TGTGCCAGCAGCACCCTAGGACAGGGTTTGGATCAGCCCCAGCATTTT.

This clone turned up a few times. J is TRBJ1-3 and V is TRBV5-1; TRBD1 might be the D (5 bases). There are 15 residues in the CDR3. Trimming left V 4 bases short and J 3 bases short, with 14 bases between. Germline CDR1 is SGHRS and CDR2 is YFSETQ. CDR3 protein: CASSRAGGNGNTIYF. CDR3 bases: TGCGCCAGCAGCCGGGCGGGGGGAAATGGAAACACCATATATTTT.

The J gene is TRBJ1-5, the V gene TRBV2; D ambiguous. Trimming removed 4 bases at V and 4 bases at J, with 8 bases between. Per germline, CDR1 SNHLY and CDR2 FYNNEI. The CDR3 has 13 residues. CDR3 sequence reads: CASSGQSNQPQHF. Here the CDR3 DNA reads TGTGCCAGCAGTGGTCAGTCGAATCAGCCCCAGCATTTT.

The rearrangement links TRBV10-3 to TRBJ1-1; D is uncertain. Between the trimmed V and J ends, which lost 10 bases and 2 bases, there was a span of 14 bases. The CDR3 covers 13 residues. Per the germline V gene, CDR1 is ENHRY and CDR2 is SYGVKD. CDR3 sequence: CASRSSGNTEAFF. The DNA for the CDR3 is TGTGCCAGCCGGTCTTCAGGAAACACTGAAGCTTTCTTT.

This chain connects TRBV14 to TRBJ1-1; weak D call: TRBD1 (6 bases). Per the germline V gene, CDR1 is SGHDN and CDR2 is FVKESK. CDR3 length: 14 residues. With 1 base removed from V and 4 bases from J, the gap between germline ends came to 10 bases. The CDR3 loop is CASSQVGAGTEAFF. CDR3 DNA: TGTGCCAGCAGCCAAGTGGGGGCGGGCACTGAAGCTTTCTTT.

The chain uses TRBV5-1 and TRBJ1-2; weak D call: TRBD1 (6 bases). Trimming removed 4 bases from V and 6 bases from J, with 13 bases in between. This CDR3 comprises 13 residues. Looked up from germline, CDR1 is SGHRS and CDR2 is YFSETQ. CDR3 protein: CASSILAGDGYTF. Written as DNA, the CDR3 is TGCGCCAGCAGCATTCTCGCAGGGGATGGCTACACCTTC.

The chain employs TRBV2 and TRBJ2-3, with 10 bases fitting TRBD2. The CDR3 sequence is 17 residues long. Trimming removed 8 bases from V and 6 bases from J; junction bases left unmatched: 17. From germline, CDR1 is SNHLY and CDR2 FYNNEI. The DNA for the CDR3 is TGTGCCAGCGGCGGGGATGAGCGGGGGGGCCGAAGGGATACGCAGTATTTT. Its translation: CASGGDERGGRRDTQYF.

The rearrangement links TRBV6-2 or TRBV6-3 to TRBJ2-2, with a weak D call TRBD2 (6 bases). The CDR3 has 18 amino acids. The V and J ends lost 5 bases and 0 bases respectively, with 19 bases between them. The germline V gene encodes CDR1 MNHEY and CDR2 SVGEGT. This chain's CDR3 is CASSTESIADSNTGELFF. CDR3 in DNA: TGTGCCAGCAGTACAGAGTCCATAGCGGATTCGAACACCGGGGAGCTGTTTTTT.

This chain connects TRBV5-1 to TRBJ2-7; unclear D gene. CDR3 length equals 13 residues. Germline V gives CDR1 SGHRS, CDR2 YFSETQ. The ends were cut back, 0 bases at V and 1 base at J, with 5 bases in the middle. CDR3: CASSLELSYEQYF. Here the CDR3 DNA reads TGCGCCAGCAGCTTGGAACTTTCCTACGAGCAGTACTTC.

This clone was observed a few times. V is TRBV19 and J is TRBJ1-4, with 9 positions matching TRBD1. V lost 3 bases to trimming and J lost 3 bases; unmatched junction nucleotides: 8. The CDR3 sequence is 17 residues long. Per the germline V gene, CDR1 is LNHDA and CDR2 is SQIVND (reference sequence). The CDR3, as DNA: TGTGCCAGTAGTATCAGCCTAACAGGGGGCCCTAATGAAAAACTGTTTTTT. Protein: CASSISLTGGPNEKLFF.

This clone was seen once. The chain combines TRBV19 with TRBJ1-1; possible D gene TRBD1, 6 bases. The CDR3 covers 14 residues. V gave up 2 bases and J gave up 3 bases, with 10 bases separating them. The germline V gene encodes CDR1 LNHDA and CDR2 SQIVND (reference sequence). CDR3 nucleotide sequence: TGTGCCAGTAGTATATTCAGGGGAGACACTGAAGCTTTCTTT. It translates to CASSIFRGDTEAFF.

The chain has TRBV2 and TRBJ1-5; 9 nucleotides align to TRBD1. This CDR3 is 17 amino acids long. The trim removed 5 bases at V and 1 base at J, leaving 9 bases unmatched. Germline assignment: CDR1 SNHLY and CDR2 FYNNEI. The chain's CDR3 is CASSSPGTGPSNQPQHF. The DNA of the CDR3 is TGTGCCAGCAGTTCCCCCGGGACAGGGCCAAGCAATCAGCCCCAGCATTTT. The full variable domain, rest sourced from reference TRBV2 and TRBJ1-5, is EPEVTQTPSHQVTQMGQEVILRCVPISNHLYFYWYRQILGQKVEFLVSFYNNEISEKSEIFDDQFSVERPDGSNFTLKIRSTKLEDSAMYFCASSSPGTGPSNQPQHFGDGTRLSIL.

This chain connects TRBV7-2 to TRBJ2-2; 9 positions match TRBD2. Germline V gene sequence: CDR1 SGHTA, CDR2 FQGNSA. The CDR3 consists of 15 residues. Germline trimming cut 4 bases from V and 0 bases from J; bases unmatched to any gene: 0. The CDR3 protein is CASSSSGANTGELFF. The DNA of the CDR3 is TGTGCCAGCAGCTCTAGCGGGGCGAACACCGGGGAGCTGTTTTTT. Filled out from reference TRBV7-2 and TRBJ2-2, the complete variable domain reads GAGVSQSPSNKVTEKGKDVELRCDPISGHTALYWYRQSLGQGLEFLIYFQGNSAPDKSGLPSDRFSAERTGGSVSTLTIQRTQQEDSAVYLCASSSSGANTGELFFGEGSRLTVL.

This chain connects TRBV7-9 to TRBJ2-2; TRBD2 is a possible D gene (6 bases). CDR3 length: 15 residues. The germline V gene encodes CDR1 SEHNR and CDR2 FQNEAQ (reference sequence). V dropped 5 bases and J dropped 4 bases, with 14 bases sitting between them. CDR3 residues: CASSPRRGTTGELFF. The CDR3 DNA sequence: TGTGCCAGCAGCCCCCGTCGGGGGACCACCGGGGAGCTGTTTTTT. Drawing the rest from reference TRBV7-9 and TRBJ2-2, the complete variable domain is DTGVSQNPRHKITKRGQNVTFRCDPISEHNRLYWYRQTLGQGPEFLTYFQNEAQLEKSRLLSDRFSAERPKGSFSTLEIQRTEQGDSAMYLCASSPRRGTTGELFFGEGSRLTVL.

This chain links TRBV15 with TRBJ1-3, with D possibly matching TRBD1 (6 bases). The CDR3 is made up of 14 amino acids. CDR1 is LNHNV and CDR2 is YYDKDF in the germline V gene (reference sequence). V was pared by 5 bases and J by 1 base, with 9 bases between. CDR3 DNA: TGTGCCACCAGCCGAACAGGGTCTGGAAACACCATATATTTT. This sequence encodes CATSRTGSGNTIYF.

The V gene is TRBV2, the J gene TRBJ2-3; D unresolved. This CDR3 has 11 residues. Germline CDR1 and CDR2: SNHLY and FYNNEI. Deletions cut 3 bases from V and 9 bases from J, with 7 bases between. The CDR3 DNA reads as TGTGCCAGCAGTGAGAGTCGCACGCAGTATTTT. Residues: CASSESRTQYF.

The gene calls are TRBV2 and TRBJ2-3; no clear D. Trimming shortened V by 1 base and J by 2 bases, and 4 bases separated the two germline ends. This CDR3 contains 13 residues. Germline-derived CDR1 and CDR2 are SNHLY and FYNNEI. CDR3 nucleotides: TGTGCCAGCAGTGAAGGCTACACAGATACGCAGTATTTT. Translated: CASSEGYTDTQYF.

V is TRBV29-1 and J is TRBJ1-1, with D possibly being TRBD1 (6 bases). The CDR3 runs 13 residues. Per germline, CDR1 SQVTM and CDR2 ANQGSEA. V was pared by 4 bases and J by 4 bases, with 13 bases between. The CDR3 sequence: CSVGTDASTEAFF. CDR3 bases: TGCAGCGTTGGGACAGACGCTTCCACTGAAGCTTTCTTT. Full variable domain (missing parts from reference TRBV29-1 and TRBJ1-1): SAVISQKPSRDICQRGTSLTIQCQVDSQVTMMFWYRQQPGQSLTLIATANQGSEATYESGFVIDKFPISRPNLTFSTLTVSNMSPEDSSIYLCSVGTDASTEAFFGQGTRLTVV.

The chain carries TRBV2 and TRBJ2-1; 12 nucleotides align to TRBD2. The ends lost 6 bases at V and 5 bases at J; junction bases unmatched: 8. CDR1 and CDR2 from the germline V gene are SNHLY and FYNNEI. The CDR3 totals 16 residues. CDR3 residues: CASRMTSGGPNNEQFF. For the CDR3, the DNA is TGTGCCAGCAGGATGACTAGCGGGGGCCCAAACAATGAGCAGTTCTTC.

CDR3 protein: CASSLGQDNSSYNSPLHF. The CDR3 nucleotides are TGTGCCAGCAGCTTAGGTCAGGATAATAGCTCCTATAATTCACCCCTCCACTTT. J is TRBJ1-6 and V is TRBV7-7; no firm D call. Per germline, CDR1 SSHAT and CDR2 FNYEAQ (reference sequence). The CDR3 runs to 18 residues. V lost 1 base, J lost 0 bases, and 13 bases lay in between.

The genes are TRBV6-5 and TRBJ2-6, with D tentatively TRBD1 (5 bases). CDR1 and CDR2 from the germline V gene are MNHEY and SVGAGI. The CDR3 has 15 residues. V gave up 10 bases and J gave up 4 bases, with 17 bases separating them. In DNA form, the CDR3 reads TGTGCCACCAAGGGGCCTAGGTCAGGGGCCAACGTCCTGACTTTC. It encodes CATKGPRSGANVLTF.

The chain joins TRBV15 to TRBJ2-5; 9 bases fit TRBD1. Germline loops: CDR1 LNHNV, CDR2 YYDKDF (reference sequence). This CDR3 is built from 16 residues. Trimming took 0 bases from V and 3 from J; bases not matched to a gene: 5. CDR3 amino acids: CATSRDPGTGKETQYF. The CDR3 coding sequence is TGTGCCACCAGCAGAGACCCCGGGACAGGGAAAGAGACCCAGTACTTC. Full variable domain (missing parts from reference TRBV15 and TRBJ2-5): DAMVIQNPRYQVTQFGKPVTLSCSQTLNHNVMYWYQQKSSQAPKLLFHYYDKDFNNEADTPDNFQSRRPNTSFCFLDIRSPGLGDTAMYLCATSRDPGTGKETQYFGPGTRLLVL.

The chain carries TRBV27 and TRBJ1-2; the match to TRBD1 covers 7 bases. The CDR3 runs to 13 residues. V was clipped by 7 bases and J by 2 bases; unmatched bases: 4. Germline CDR1 is MNHEY and CDR2 is SMNVEV (reference sequence). CDR3 protein: CASTSTGNYGYTF. Written as DNA, the CDR3 is TGTGCCAGCACTTCGACAGGGAACTATGGCTACACCTTC.

J is TRBJ2-1 and V is TRBV28; possible D gene TRBD2, 6 bases. The V and J ends lost 5 bases and 3 bases respectively, with 17 bases between them. The CDR3 runs to 16 residues. Germline CDR1 and CDR2: MDHEN and SYDVKM. CDR3 DNA sequence: TGTGCCAGCAGTGACGGGGAGGAACAGCTCTACAATGAGCAGTTCTTC. It codes for CASSDGEEQLYNEQFF.

This clone turned up a few times. The chain carries TRBV5-1 and TRBJ1-1; a weak D match, TRBD1 (6 bases). CDR1 and CDR2 from the germline V gene are SGHRS and YFSETQ. Trimming took 4 bases from V and 3 from J, leaving 16 bases between them. The CDR3 contains 15 residues. CDR3 in amino acids: CASSQRARQDTEAFF. The CDR3 DNA sequence: TGCGCCAGCAGCCAACGGGCCAGACAGGACACTGAAGCTTTCTTT.

This clone has just one count. The rearrangement uses TRBV7-3 and TRBJ2-2; 9 bases fit TRBD1. This CDR3 region has 14 residues. The V gene end was trimmed by 7 bases and the J gene end by 5 bases; junction bases not matched to a gene: 5. The germline gives CDR1 SGHTA, CDR2 FQGTGA. The DNA of the CDR3 is TGTGCCAGCAACAGACAGGGGGGTACCGGGGAGCTGTTTTTT. Translation gives CASNRQGGTGELFF.

CDR3 nucleotides: TGTGCCAGCAGCGTAGCATCCACTGTTTACTATGGCTACACCTTC. This encodes CASSVASTVYYGYTF. This sequence joins TRBV9 and TRBJ1-2; D is unresolved. Germline CDR1 reads SGDLS; CDR2 reads YYNGEE. The germline V and J ends were trimmed by 0 bases and 3 bases, with 12 bases remaining between them. This CDR3 spans 15 amino acids.

The chain uses TRBV11-2 and TRBJ2-3, with 10 positions matching TRBD2. This CDR3 spans 19 amino acids. V gave up 1 base and J gave up 0 bases; unmatched junction bases: 10. CDR1 is SGHAT and CDR2 is FQNNGV in the germline V gene. The DNA of the CDR3 is TGTGCCAGCAGCTTAGGCCTAGCGGGGGCCCTGATAAGCACAGATACGCAGTATTTT. Translating gives CASSLGLAGALISTDTQYF.

The chain joins TRBV30 to TRBJ1-2; 7 bases agree with TRBD1. The germline V gene has CDR1 GTSNPN and CDR2 SVGIG (reference sequence). Trimming cost V 1 base and J 5 bases; bases outside gene matches: 7. The CDR3 totals 14 residues. The CDR3 nucleotides read TGTGCCTGGAGTGCCGGGACAGTGGTTTATGGCTACACCTTC. Encoded protein: CAWSAGTVVYGYTF.